This entry concerns a single T cell receptor (beta chain). What it binds is unknown. The sample comes from a study of radiation and T cells in renal cell carcinoma. Study in general: Nephrectomy followed 15 Gy stereotactic body radiation by 4 weeks. Points from the study as a whole: From baseline, blood top tumor clonotypes peaked at 2 weeks post-radiation.

Generated by immunoSEQ multiplex PCR, the TCRdb table keeps only in-frame clones and is missing some. The sample holds around 140,000 clones; around four fifths are singletons and the top ten take roughly 23%. Trimming removed 6 bases at V and 6 bases at J, with 17 bases between. The germline V gene has CDR1 MNHEY and CDR2 SVGAGI. This CDR3 region has 14 residues. Specified time point: baseline pretreatment blood. Treatment indicated: 15 Gy SBRT to primary tumor, nephrectomy 4 weeks later. This TCR was sampled from a woman aged 45-59 years with renal cell carcinoma. The rearrangement links TRBV6-5 to TRBJ1-2; D not certain. The input for sequencing was blood, taken from a patient whose treatment included radiotherapy and nephrectomy. The CDR3 DNA sequence: TGTGCCAGCAGCCACCCCCCGGGCGGGGATGGCTACACCTTC. Encoded protein: CASSHPPGGDGYTF.